This passage covers 27 T cell receptor beta chains from one sample sequenced in a study of blood T cell repertoires in COVID-19. TCRdb's copy holds only in-frame clones and misses some; the assay was immunoSEQ multiplex PCR. Of some 180,000 clones in the sample, roughly 80% are singletons; the top ten hold 11%. Sequenced material: peripheral blood. The receptors originated from an older man with active or convalescent COVID-19.

The chain uses TRBV2 and TRBJ1-6; TRBD1 might be the D (5 bases). This CDR3 comprises 14 residues. Germline CDR1 reads SNHLY; CDR2 reads FYNNEI. Trimming took 4 bases from V and 8 from J, leaving 12 bases between them. As DNA, the CDR3 is TGTGCCAGCAGTGTGGAACAGGTAGATTCACCCCTCCACTTT. As protein: CASSVEQVDSPLHF.

The genes are TRBV5-4 and TRBJ2-3; D might be TRBD1 (5 bases). V lost 4 bases and J 2 bases, leaving 11 bases between the germline ends. This CDR3 spans 14 amino acids. CDR1 is SGHNT, CDR2 YYREEE, per germline (reference sequence). CDR3 nucleotide sequence: TGTGCCAGCAGCCCGGACGGACACACAGATACGCAGTATTTT. It specifies CASSPDGHTDTQYF.

The chain uses TRBV11-3 and TRBJ2-1, with TRBD2 matching 15 bases. The V and J ends lost 5 bases and 4 bases, in that order; junction bases with no gene match: 12. Germline loops: CDR1 SGHNT, CDR2 YENEEA. This CDR3 has 19 amino acids. CDR3 in amino acids: CASSQSGLAGGPSYNEQFF. In DNA, the CDR3 is TGTGCCAGCAGCCAATCGGGACTAGCGGGGGGACCATCATACAATGAGCAGTTCTTC.

The sample holds a few counts of this clone. This chain connects TRBV28 to TRBJ2-7; 7 bases are a match to TRBD1. Trimming took 6 bases from V and 7 from J; bases not matched to a gene: 18. CDR1 MDHEN and CDR2 SYDVKM come from the germline V gene. The CDR3 runs to 16 residues. This CDR3 reads CASRSADRVGLGEQYF. The CDR3 DNA reads as TGTGCCAGCAGGTCAGCAGACAGGGTCGGTCTAGGGGAGCAGTACTTC.

This sequence joins TRBV28 and TRBJ2-1; possibly TRBD2 for D (6 bases). V was cut by 9 bases and J by 5 bases, with 11 bases left in between. CDR3 length: 12 residues. Germline-derived CDR1 and CDR2 are MDHEN and SYDVKM. CDR3 sequence (DNA): TGTGCCAGTTCCGGGGGACACAATGAGCAGTTCTTC. Amino acid sequence: CASSGGHNEQFF.

The V call is TRBV5-1, the J call TRBJ1-3; TRBD1 matches at 7 bases. Trimming cost V 4 bases and J 0 bases; bases outside gene matches: 7. Germline-derived CDR1 and CDR2 are SGHRS and YFSETQ. CDR3 length: 16 residues. The CDR3 is CASSPGQATSGNTIYF. CDR3 in DNA: TGCGCCAGCAGCCCCGGACAGGCTACCTCTGGAAACACCATATATTTT.

The J gene is TRBJ2-7, the V gene TRBV3-1 (or the pseudogene TRBV3-2); the match to TRBD1 covers 9 bases. CDR1 and CDR2 (germline): LGHDT, YNNKEL (reference sequence). The length of the CDR3 is 15 residues. J lost 7 bases, V lost 4 bases, and 11 bases had no gene match. CDR3 DNA sequence: TGTGCCAGCAGCCTGGGACAGGGAGGCCCTAAGGAGCAGTACTTC. This translates into CASSLGQGGPKEQYF.

This rearrangement joins TRBV11-2 to TRBJ1-1; D is perhaps TRBD1 (6 bases). The CDR3 is 15 residues long. With 5 bases removed from V and 3 bases from J, the gap between germline ends came to 16 bases. Germline V lookup: CDR1 SGHAT, CDR2 FQNNGV. This chain's CDR3 is CASSRKQGLDTEAFF. The CDR3 coding sequence is TGTGCCAGCAGCCGAAAACAGGGTCTGGACACTGAAGCTTTCTTT.

This chain uses TRBV11-2 with TRBJ1-2, with 7 bases lining up with TRBD1. CDR3 length: 16 amino acids. V shed 5 bases and J 1 base; nucleotides not matched to a gene: 10. Germline CDR1 reads SGHAT; CDR2 reads FQNNGV. The CDR3: CASSTRGQPFNYGYTF. CDR3 in DNA: TGTGCCAGCAGCACCCGGGGACAGCCTTTTAACTATGGCTACACCTTC.

The chain carries TRBV4-3 and TRBJ2-7; 11 bases fit TRBD1. CDR3 length: 14 amino acids. Germline lookup yields CDR1 LGHNA and CDR2 YSLEER. J was trimmed by 4 bases and V by 3 bases; bases with no gene match: 2. The CDR3 bases are TGCGCCAGCAGCCAGGACAGGGGGCTGTACGAGCAGTACTTC. Translated: CASSQDRGLYEQYF.

This chain links TRBV11-2 with TRBJ1-4; 7 positions match TRBD1. The trim removed 7 bases at V and 11 bases at J, leaving 10 bases unmatched. Germline lookup yields CDR1 SGHAT and CDR2 FQNNGV. The CDR3 is made up of 13 amino acids. CDR3 sequence: CASTHEGGKKLFF. For the CDR3, the DNA is TGTGCCAGCACCCATGAAGGGGGCAAGAAACTGTTTTTT.

This clone was counted a few times. The CDR3 loop reads CASSLVTGGMNTEAFF. The CDR3, as DNA: TGCGCCAGCAGCTTGGTGACAGGGGGCATGAACACTGAAGCTTTCTTT. The chain combines TRBV5-1 with TRBJ1-1, with 10 positions matching TRBD1. CDR1 is SGHRS and CDR2 is YFSETQ in the germline V gene. V shed 0 bases and J 0 bases; nucleotides not matched to a gene: 2. The CDR3 totals 16 residues.

The rearrangement links TRBV11-2 to TRBJ2-4; D gene unclear. Trimming cost V 5 bases and J 2 bases, with 10 bases left between them. The germline CDR1 and CDR2 sequences are SGHAT and FQNNGV. This CDR3 is 14 amino acids long. The CDR3 reads CASSPYGSKNIQYF. Written as DNA, the CDR3 is TGTGCCAGCAGCCCGTACGGGTCCAAAAACATTCAGTACTTC. The variable domain in full, completed from reference TRBV11-2 and TRBJ2-4, reads EAGVAQSPRYKIIEKRQSVAFWCNPISGHATLYWYQQILGQGPKLLIQFQNNGVVDDSQLPKDRFSAERLKGVDSTLKIQPAKLEDSAVYLCASSPYGSKNIQYFGAGTRLSVL.

This chain connects TRBV3-1 (or the pseudogene TRBV3-2) to TRBJ2-3; 8 nucleotides match TRBD2. Germline CDR1 is LGHDT and CDR2 is YNNKEL (reference sequence). The trim removed 4 bases at V and 0 bases at J, leaving 6 bases unmatched. The CDR3 contains 16 residues. The CDR3 sequence: CASSPQSGSSTDTQYF. The DNA of the CDR3 is TGTGCCAGCAGCCCTCAAAGCGGGAGTAGCACAGATACGCAGTATTTT.

This clone came up once. The gene calls are TRBV6-6 and TRBJ1-2; the match to TRBD1 covers 10 bases. CDR3 length equals 18 residues. The V gene end was trimmed by 5 bases and the J gene end by 4 bases; junction bases not matched to a gene: 16. Germline V gene sequence: CDR1 MNHNY, CDR2 SVGAGI (reference sequence). CDR3 loop: CASSPNAVPGQGSYGYTF. The DNA of the CDR3 is TGTGCCAGCAGTCCAAACGCCGTCCCGGGACAGGGGAGCTATGGCTACACCTTC.

CDR3 nucleotide sequence: TGTGCCACCAGTGAGCCCGGGACAGGGGACGCCACCGGGGAGCTGTTTTTT. Amino acids: CATSEPGTGDATGELFF. J is TRBJ2-2 and V is TRBV24-1; 10 nucleotides line up with TRBD1. The CDR3 is made up of 17 amino acids. The J segment lost 4 bases and the V segment lost 4 bases, leaving 8 bases of the junction unmatched. CDR1 is KGHDR and CDR2 is SFDVKD in the germline V gene.

In this sample, this clone turned up once. The chain couples TRBV5-4 to TRBJ2-1; 14 nucleotides agree with TRBD2. The CDR3 loop spans 15 amino acids. The germline V gene has CDR1 SGHNT and CDR2 YYREEE (reference sequence). V lost 4 bases to trimming and J lost 7 bases; unmatched junction nucleotides: 4. In nucleotides, the CDR3 is TGTGCCAGCAGCCCAAGGACTAGCGGGGGGAATGAGCAGTTCTTC. Its translation: CASSPRTSGGNEQFF.

The CDR3 spells CAGRREGGPRDTQYF. CDR3 nucleotides: TGTGCCGGCCGGCGGGAGGGGGGGCCGAGAGATACGCAGTATTTT. This chain connects TRBV7-9 to TRBJ2-3; TRBD2 aligns across 9 bases. The CDR3 extends over 15 amino acids. V gave up 11 bases and J gave up 5 bases; unmatched junction bases: 14. Germline-derived CDR1 and CDR2 are SEHNR and FQNEAQ (reference sequence).

This chain links TRBV7-9 with TRBJ2-7, with 11 bases lining up with TRBD2. CDR1 and CDR2 from the germline V gene are SEHNR and FQNEAQ (reference sequence). There are 17 residues in the CDR3. The trim removed 5 bases at V and 6 bases at J, leaving 15 bases unmatched. The chain's CDR3 is CASSQTRLAGYRVEQYF. The CDR3 DNA reads TGTGCCAGCAGCCAAACCCGACTAGCGGGATATCGGGTCGAGCAGTACTTC.

This sequence joins TRBV7-2 and TRBJ2-3; 11 nucleotides match TRBD2. V trimming: 5 bases; J trimming: 0 bases; junction bases outside the gene matches: 4. The CDR3 sequence is 16 residues long. Germline-derived CDR1 and CDR2 are SGHTA and FQGNSA. The CDR3 nucleotides are TGTGCCAGCAGCATAAGGACTAGCGGGAGCACAGATACGCAGTATTTT. It encodes CASSIRTSGSTDTQYF.

The chain has TRBV9 and TRBJ1-6, with 8 bases that match TRBD1. V shed 3 bases and J 7 bases; nucleotides not matched to a gene: 9. This CDR3 has 16 amino acids. Germline V gene lookup returns CDR1 SGDLS and CDR2 YYNGEE. The CDR3 is CASSAQDRVTNSPLHF. The CDR3 DNA reads as TGTGCCAGCAGCGCGCAGGACAGGGTAACAAATTCACCCCTCCACTTT. Full variable domain (remainder filled in from reference TRBV9 and TRBJ1-6): DSGVTQTPKHLITATGQRVTLRCSPRSGDLSVYWYQQSLDQGLQFLIQYYNGEERAKGNILERFSAQQFPDLHSELNLSSLELGDSALYFCASSAQDRVTNSPLHFGNGTRLTVT.

The rearrangement links TRBV7-8 to TRBJ1-4; the match to TRBD1 covers 7 bases. The V and J ends lost 6 bases and 4 bases, in that order; junction bases with no gene match: 8. The CDR3 sequence is 15 residues long. CDR1 and CDR2 (germline): SGHVS, FQNEAQ. The CDR3 DNA follows: TGTGCCAGCAGTTACAGGGGCAACATTAATGAAAAACTGTTTTTT. Protein product: CASSYRGNINEKLFF. The full variable domain, rest sourced from reference TRBV7-8 and TRBJ1-4, is GAGVSQSPRYKVAKRGQDVALRCDPISGHVSLFWYQQALGQGPEFLTYFQNEAQLDKSGLPSDRFFAERPEGSVSTLKIQRTQQEDSAVYLCASSYRGNINEKLFFGSGTQLSVL.

The chain employs TRBV5-1 and TRBJ1-1; TRBD1 might be the D (5 bases). Deletions cut 2 bases from V and 4 bases from J, with 12 bases between. The CDR3 sequence is 14 residues long. Germline-derived CDR1 and CDR2 are SGHRS and YFSETQ. CDR3 bases: TGCGCCAGCAGCTTTCTTAGGGGAGGCACTGAAGCTTTCTTT. It yields the protein CASSFLRGGTEAFF.

This clone showed up just a few times. The chain has TRBV5-4 and TRBJ1-2, with D unclear. The CDR3 runs 15 residues. V was trimmed by 0 bases and J by 1 base, leaving 10 bases between them. The V gene's germline CDR1 is SGHNT and CDR2 YYREEE (reference sequence). CDR3 region: CASSLARYSNYGYTF. The CDR3 bases are TGTGCCAGCAGCTTGGCCAGGTACAGTAACTATGGCTACACCTTC. Full variable domain (remainder filled in from reference TRBV5-4 and TRBJ1-2): ETGVTQSPTHLIKTRGQQVTLRCSSQSGHNTVSWYQQALGQGPQFIFQYYREEENGRGNFPPRFSGLQFPNYSSELNVNALELDDSALYLCASSLARYSNYGYTFGSGTRLTVV.

This clone was counted a single time. The V call is TRBV18, the J call TRBJ2-1, with TRBD2 matching 14 bases. CDR1 and CDR2 from the germline V gene are KGHSH and LQKENI. The CDR3 is 15 amino acids. V lost 4 bases, J lost 9 bases, and 5 bases stayed unmatched. Written as DNA, the CDR3 is TGTGCCAGCTCACTCCTGGGACTAGCGGGAGCTGAGCAGTTCTTC. Its translation: CASSLLGLAGAEQFF.

The chain carries TRBV6-5 and TRBJ1-5; D is uncertain. Germline-derived CDR1 and CDR2 are MNHEY and SVGAGI. The length of the CDR3 is 13 residues. The germline V and J ends were trimmed by 5 bases and 3 bases, with 8 bases remaining between them. The CDR3 coding sequence is TGTGCCAGCAGTCAGGTCGACAATCAGCCCCAGCATTTT. It encodes CASSQVDNQPQHF.

The V call is TRBV5-5, the J call TRBJ1-3; 9 nucleotides match TRBD1. CDR3 length: 17 amino acids. From germline, CDR1 is SGHKS and CDR2 YYEKEE (reference sequence). V lost 5 bases and J lost 0; bases outside the gene matches: 9. CDR3 sequence reads: CASSSSGTGISGNTIYF. In nucleotides, the CDR3 is TGTGCCAGCAGTTCCTCCGGGACAGGGATCTCTGGAAACACCATATATTTT.